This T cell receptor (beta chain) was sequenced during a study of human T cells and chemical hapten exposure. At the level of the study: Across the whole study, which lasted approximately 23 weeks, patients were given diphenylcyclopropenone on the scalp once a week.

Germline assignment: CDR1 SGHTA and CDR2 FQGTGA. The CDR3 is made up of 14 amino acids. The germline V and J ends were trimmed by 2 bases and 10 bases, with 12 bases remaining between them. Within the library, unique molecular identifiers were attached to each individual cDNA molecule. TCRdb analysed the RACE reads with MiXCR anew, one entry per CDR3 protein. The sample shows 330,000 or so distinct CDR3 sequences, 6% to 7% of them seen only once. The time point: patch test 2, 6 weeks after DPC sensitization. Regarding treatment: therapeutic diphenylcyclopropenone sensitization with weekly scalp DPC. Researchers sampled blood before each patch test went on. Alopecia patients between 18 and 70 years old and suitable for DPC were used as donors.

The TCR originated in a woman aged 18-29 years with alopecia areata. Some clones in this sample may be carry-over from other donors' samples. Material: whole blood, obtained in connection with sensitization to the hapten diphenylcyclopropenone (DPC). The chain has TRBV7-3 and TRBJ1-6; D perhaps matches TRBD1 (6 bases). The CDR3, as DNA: TGTGCCAGCAGCTTAGCAGGGGATGAGTCACCCCTCCACTTT. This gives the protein CASSLAGDESPLHF. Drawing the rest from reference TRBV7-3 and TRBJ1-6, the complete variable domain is GAGVSQTPSNKVTEKGKYVELRCDPISGHTALYWYRQSLGQGPEFLIYFQGTGAADDSGLPNDRFFAVRPEGSVSTLKIQRTERGDSAVYLCASSLAGDESPLHFGNGTRLTVT.